This is a list of T cell receptor beta chains from one sample in a study of shared clonotypes between healthy human individuals. Measured with immunoSEQ multiplex PCR; TCRdb has only the in-frame clones, and not every one. The data show 110,000 or so clones, over 65% seen once. Sequencing was done on a sample of memory CD8+ T cells sorted from blood. The source of these receptors is a woman aged 25 to 39 in good health. CDR3s include the opening cysteine and the closing phenylalanine or tryptophan. Each record gives: V gene, J gene, D gene, clone size, CDR3 protein, CDR3 DNA. A D gene is named only where the DNA matches it firmly. Only some rows state a clone size, as once, few, many or a class for expanded clones.

TRBV25-1	TRBJ2-7	NA	NA	CASSPASYEQYF	TGTGCCAGCAGTCCGGCGTCCTACGAGCAGTACTTC
TRBV27	TRBJ1-1	TRBD1	NA	CASSSRTGRYLNTEAFF	TGTGCCAGCAGTTCCCGGACAGGGAGGTACTTGAACACTGAAGCTTTCTTT
TRBV7-8	TRBJ2-5	NA	NA	CASSALGTLQETQYF	TGTGCCAGCAGCGCGTTAGGGACACTCCAAGAGACCCAGTACTTC
TRBV7-9	TRBJ2-7	TRBD1	NA	CASSFGTGGMYEQYF	TGTGCCAGCAGCTTCGGGACAGGGGGTATGTACGAGCAGTACTTC
TRBV10-3	TRBJ2-2	NA	NA	CAINQPNTGELFF	TGTGCCATCAATCAGCCGAACACCGGGGAGCTGTTTTTT
TRBV27	TRBJ2-1	NA	NA	CASSLRYRANEQFF	TGTGCCAGCAGTTTAAGGTACCGTGCCAATGAGCAGTTCTTC
TRBV18	TRBJ1-3	NA	NA	CASSPPRGSGNTIYF	TGTGCCAGCTCACCACCGAGGGGCTCAGGAAACACCATATATTTT
TRBV6-1	TRBJ2-7	NA	few	CASSSGLLGEQYF	TGTGCCAGCAGTTCCGGACTGTTGGGCGAGCAGTACTTC
TRBV7-7	TRBJ2-7	TRBD2	NA	CASSLSSGGMGEQYF	TGTGCCAGCAGCTTATCTAGCGGGGGCATGGGTGAGCAGTACTTC
TRBV18	TRBJ2-3	TRBD2	NA	CASSPDLAGVYSTDTQYF	TGTGCCAGCTCACCAGACCTAGCGGGAGTTTATAGCACAGATACGCAGTATTTT
TRBV19	TRBJ2-1	TRBD1	NA	CASSLGQVFSYNEQFF	TGTGCCAGTAGTCTAGGACAGGTCTTCTCCTACAATGAGCAGTTCTTC
TRBV25-1	TRBJ2-3	NA	many	CASSVRDISDTQYF	TGTGCCAGCAGTGTCCGGGACATTTCGGATACGCAGTATTTT
TRBV4-1	TRBJ2-5	NA	NA	CASSLGFGQETQYF	TGCGCCAGCAGCCTAGGATTCGGACAAGAGACCCAGTACTTC
TRBV28	TRBJ2-7	NA	NA	CASSLTGTSSYEQYF	TGTGCCAGCAGTTTAACAGGAACGAGCTCCTACGAGCAGTACTTC
TRBV7-8	TRBJ1-2	TRBD1	NA	CASSSPRFGTGHGYTF	TGTGCCAGCAGCTCCCCGAGATTCGGGACAGGTCATGGCTACACCTTC
TRBV27	TRBJ1-4	NA	NA	CASSFSGGIGNEKLFF	TGTGCCAGCAGTTTCTCGGGGGGAATTGGTAATGAAAAACTGTTTTTT
TRBV27	TRBJ2-7	NA	few	CASSLRGNYEQYF	TGTGCCAGCAGTTTAAGAGGGAACTACGAGCAGTACTTC
TRBV21-1	TRBJ2-7	NA	medium-sized	CASSKGLAAYEQYF	TGTGCCAGCAGCAAAGGACTAGCGGCCTACGAGCAGTACTTC
TRBV5-1	TRBJ1-1	NA	few	CASSSLGSLEAFF	TGCGCCAGCAGCTCGTTAGGGTCCCTTGAAGCTTTCTTT
TRBV19	TRBJ1-3	NA	few	CASSFRSGNTIYF	TGTGCCAGTAGTTTCCGATCTGGAAACACCATATATTTT